The 32 T cell receptor beta chains presented below share a single source sample, sequenced in a study of blood T cells in healthy people across ages. Primers used in a second PCR of about 7 to 12 cycles were a sample-barcoded 5' primer and a J-beta primer mix. TCRdb processed the 5' RACE reads anew with MiXCR; each CDR3 protein has one entry. The sample holds around 1,500,000 distinct CDR3 sequences, 28% seen once. Sequencing input: blood. All receptors derive from a woman aged 25 to 39 in good health.

This clonotype has only a few counts. The rearrangement links TRBV27 to TRBJ2-7, with 9 bases aligning to TRBD2. The CDR3 runs 14 residues. Looked up from germline, CDR1 is MNHEY and CDR2 is SMNVEV (reference sequence). V gave up 10 bases and J gave up 3 bases; unmatched junction bases: 10. CDR3 nucleotide sequence: TGTGCCACCGCCCAGACTAGCGGATACTACGAGCAGTACTTC. Translated: CATAQTSGYYEQYF.

This clonotype was picked up a small number of times. J is TRBJ2-1 and V is TRBV24-1, with D possibly being TRBD2 (6 bases). The CDR3 loop spans 14 amino acids. CDR1 KGHDR and CDR2 SFDVKD come from the germline V gene. Trimming stripped 3 bases from V and 6 bases from J, with 11 bases between. As DNA, the CDR3 is TGTGCCACCAGTGATCCCGCGCGGGGCAATGAGCAGTTCTTC. Its protein is CATSDPARGNEQFF.

Ten or more counts support this clonotype. V usage is TRBV5-5 and J usage is TRBJ1-2; D might be TRBD1 (6 bases). Germline CDR1 SGHKS, CDR2 YYEKEE (reference sequence). V lost 5 bases and J lost 8, with 22 bases in between. CDR3 size: 15 residues. The CDR3 is CASRAAVGTPIGYTF. CDR3 DNA sequence: TGTGCCAGCAGGGCGGCTGTTGGGACACCGATCGGCTACACCTTC.

V usage is TRBV29-1 and J usage is TRBJ1-1; tentatively, D is TRBD1 (6 bases). Germline assignment: CDR1 SQVTM and CDR2 ANQGSEA. With 2 bases removed from V and 5 bases from J, the gap between germline ends came to 15 bases. The CDR3 is made up of 14 amino acids. The CDR3 DNA reads as TGCAGCGTTGAATTGGGGGGGGCAAGAACTGAAGCTTTCTTT. Amino acid sequence: CSVELGGARTEAFF.

This clonotype showed up just a few times. The chain uses TRBV27 and TRBJ2-7; TRBD1 matches 8 bases. This CDR3 has 15 residues. J gave up 4 bases and V 10 bases, and 15 bases lay outside the gene matches. The germline V gene encodes CDR1 MNHEY and CDR2 SMNVEV (reference sequence). The CDR3 DNA follows: TGTGCCAACCAAGAATCCGGGACAGGAAGGTACGAGCAGTACTTC. Translation gives CANQESGTGRYEQYF.

The genes are TRBV7-3 and TRBJ2-5; D possibly corresponds to TRBD1 (6 bases). With the DNA end fitting TRBJ2-7 better, the J assignment may be wrong. CDR3 length: 13 amino acids. The germline gives CDR1 SGHTA, CDR2 FQGTGA. The CDR3 region is CASSPSRGREQYF. CDR3 nucleotide sequence: TGTGCCAGCAGCCCGAGCAGGGGACGCGAGCAGTACTTC.

Only a few counts were recorded for this clonotype. This chain links TRBV6-6 with TRBJ2-3; 8 nucleotides agree with TRBD2. The CDR3 consists of 12 residues. Per germline, CDR1 MNHNY and CDR2 SVGAGI (reference sequence). Trimming cost V 11 bases and J 1 base; bases outside gene matches: 2. The CDR3 loop reads CALTSGTDTQYF. The CDR3 coding sequence is TGTGCCCTGACTAGCGGCACAGATACGCAGTATTTT.

The V and J genes are TRBV29-1 and TRBJ1-1; the D gene is possibly TRBD1 (5 bases). With 6 bases removed from V and 11 bases from J, the gap between germline ends came to 16 bases. Germline-derived CDR1 and CDR2 are SQVTM and ANQGSEA. There are 11 residues in the CDR3. This chain's CDR3 is CSVREGWNAFF. DNA for the CDR3: TGCAGCGTCCGGGAGGGGTGGAATGCTTTCTTT.

This clonotype showed up just a few times. The J gene is TRBJ2-7, the V gene TRBV25-1; D not certain. The CDR3 length is 12 residues. CDR1 and CDR2 from the germline V gene are MGHDK and SYGVNS. V was shortened by 8 bases and J by 2 bases, with 10 bases between the two germline ends. CDR3 in DNA: TGTGCCAGCGGCCCCCGGGCCTACGAGCAGTACTTC. Amino acids: CASGPRAYEQYF.

This clonotype was counted once. Given a much more abundant clone one base away, this may be a read error. The chain carries TRBV6-2 or TRBV6-3 and TRBJ2-7; the D is unclear. The CDR3 spans 13 residues. CDR1 MNHEY and CDR2 SVGEGT come from the germline V gene. CDR3 DNA: TGTGCCAGCAGTTATGCCCCGACCTACGGGCAGTACTTC. Protein: CASSYAPTYGQYF.

Remarks on this clonotype: One end of the junction does not line up with germline, which may come from a read error. This chain uses TRBV7-2 with TRBJ2-6; D is ambiguous. Germline assignment: CDR1 SGHTA and CDR2 FQGNSA. The CDR3 totals 15 residues. DNA of the CDR3: TGTGCCGGCAGCTTAAGGCTTTCTGGGGCCAACGTCCTGACTTTC. Amino acid sequence: CAGSLRLSGANVLTF.

The chain recombines TRBV12-3 or TRBV12-4 with TRBJ2-3; possible D gene TRBD2, 5 bases. Trimming took off 2 bases at V and 2 bases at J, with 11 bases between the two ends. The CDR3 sequence is 15 residues long. Here the CDR3 reads CASSLSGLLTDTQYF. The CDR3 DNA reads TGTGCCAGCAGTTTATCGGGGTTGCTCACAGATACGCAGTATTTT.

The chain combines TRBV3-1 with TRBJ1-1, with no clear D. The CDR3 totals 12 residues. Germline loops: CDR1 LGHDT, CDR2 YNNKEL (reference sequence). Trimming took off 4 bases at V and 3 bases at J, with 6 bases between the two ends. The CDR3 nucleotides are TGTGCCAGCAGCCCGGGATACACTGAAGCTTTCTTT. This gives the protein CASSPGYTEAFF.

There are many counts of this clonotype. The chain couples TRBV10-3 to TRBJ2-5; 7 bases fit TRBD1. The germline V gene has CDR1 ENHRY and CDR2 SYGVKD. V was clipped by 3 bases and J by 4 bases; unmatched bases: 5. The CDR3 is 14 amino acids. The DNA of the CDR3 is TGTGCCATCAGTGACCCTAACAGGGGAGAGACCCAGTACTTC. It specifies CAISDPNRGETQYF.

The chain combines TRBV12-3 or TRBV12-4 with TRBJ2-4, with 10 bases that match TRBD1. After removal of 5 bases from V and 13 bases from J, the junction contained 14 bases not matched to a gene. The CDR3 runs 15 residues. CDR3 region: CASSLRTGGYNEQYF. The CDR3, as DNA: TGTGCCAGCAGTCTTAGGACAGGGGGATACAATGAGCAGTACTTC.

This clonotype was counted many times. The V gene is TRBV29-1, the J gene TRBJ2-1; 7 positions match TRBD2. In germline, CDR1 is SQVTM, CDR2 ANQGSEA. The CDR3 is made up of 14 amino acids. The CDR3 loop reads CSGGGLLGYNEQFF. The CDR3 nucleotides read TGCAGTGGGGGAGGGCTTTTAGGCTACAATGAGCAGTTCTTC.

J is TRBJ1-4 and V is TRBV6-5, with D tentatively TRBD1 (6 bases). Germline V gene sequence: CDR1 MNHEY, CDR2 SVGAGI. This CDR3 has 15 residues. V lost 0 bases to trimming and J lost 7 bases, with 12 bases between them. The CDR3 loop reads CASSYSSGGGEKLFF. The CDR3 bases are TGTGCCAGCAGTTACTCGAGTGGGGGCGGTGAAAAACTGTTTTTT.

This clonotype was seen many times. The CDR3 coding sequence is TGTGCCAGTCCGGACAGGACCCAAGAGACCCAGTACTTC. This gives the protein CASPDRTQETQYF. The chain combines TRBV6-5 with TRBJ2-5, with 7 bases lining up with TRBD1. V lost 9 bases and J lost 1; bases outside the gene matches: 5. Germline V gives CDR1 MNHEY, CDR2 SVGAGI. The CDR3 is made up of 13 amino acids.

This clonotype was seen only a few times. The chain joins TRBV5-1 to TRBJ2-5; 7 bases agree with TRBD2. Germline CDR1 SGHRS, CDR2 YFSETQ. V gave up 0 bases and J gave up 11 bases; unmatched junction bases: 13. The CDR3 length is 15 residues. CDR3 region: CASSLEGGRTGEQYF. The CDR3 DNA sequence: TGCGCCAGCAGCTTGGAAGGCGGGAGAACGGGGGAGCAGTACTTC.

Only a few counts were recorded for this clonotype. The V gene is TRBV16, the J gene TRBJ2-5; D might be TRBD1 (5 bases). V shed 4 bases and J shed 2 bases, with 11 bases lying between them. The CDR3 extends over 14 amino acids. CDR1 and CDR2 from the germline V gene are KGHSY and FQNENV. CDR3 sequence reads: CASSPAAGQETQYF. In DNA, the CDR3 is TGTGCCAGCAGCCCTGCGGCAGGGCAAGAGACCCAGTACTTC. Full variable domain (missing parts from reference TRBV16 and TRBJ2-5): GEEVAQTPKHLVRGEGQKAKLYCAPIKGHSYVFWYQQVLKNEFKFLISFQNENVFDETGMPKERFSAKCLPNSPCSLEIQATKLEDSAVYFCASSPAAGQETQYFGPGTRLLVL.

Concerning this clonotype: A read error may produce the germline difference seen at one junction end. The rearrangement links TRBV4-3 to TRBJ2-4; D is uncertain. With the DNA end fitting TRBJ2-5 better, the J assignment may be wrong. This CDR3 region has 15 residues. In germline, CDR1 is LGHNA, CDR2 YSLEER. The CDR3 DNA sequence: TGCGCCATCAGCCAAGAGCTAGTGTTTGAAGAGACCCAGTACTTC. Translated: CAISQELVFEETQYF.

The sample holds one count of this clonotype. J is TRBJ1-5 and V is TRBV20-1, with D possibly matching TRBD1 (5 bases). There are 13 residues in the CDR3. The V and J ends lost 6 bases and 5 bases respectively, with 14 bases between them. In germline, CDR1 is DFQATT, CDR2 SNEGSKA (reference sequence). CDR3 protein: CSASTGRDQPQHF. The CDR3 region has the DNA TGCAGTGCCTCAACGGGACGGGATCAGCCCCAGCATTTT.

This clonotype was picked up many times. This chain uses TRBV6-6 with TRBJ2-1; TRBD2 aligns across 8 bases. CDR1 is MNHNY, CDR2 SVGAGI, per germline (reference sequence). This CDR3 contains 14 residues. V lost 7 bases and J lost 8; bases outside the gene matches: 10. The CDR3 loop reads CASTKAGEVHEQFF. The CDR3 region has the DNA TGTGCCAGCACCAAAGCGGGAGAGGTCCATGAGCAGTTCTTC.

This clonotype was counted a few times. The chain joins TRBV6-6 to TRBJ1-2; D remains ambiguous. Germline V lookup: CDR1 MNHNY, CDR2 SVGAGI (reference sequence). The length of the CDR3 is 12 residues. The ends were cut back, 4 bases at V and 7 bases at J, with 10 bases in the middle. The CDR3 DNA follows: TGTGCCAGCAGTTCCCGAGGGTCTGGCTACACCTTC. Its translation is CASSSRGSGYTF.

This rearrangement joins TRBV28 to TRBJ2-2; D not resolved. CDR1 and CDR2 (germline): MDHEN, SYDVKM. The V end lost 6 bases, the J end lost 7 bases, and 15 bases lay between the germline ends. This CDR3 region has 14 residues. The DNA of the CDR3 is TGTGCCAGCAGGTTGGGTCTATCGGGCGGGGAGCTGTTTTTT. Its translation: CASRLGLSGGELFF.

This clonotype was found a few times. This chain links TRBV29-1 with TRBJ2-5; 9 bases are shared with TRBD1. Trimming at V came to 6 bases and at J to 4 bases, leaving 9 bases not matched to a gene. Germline V CDR1 and CDR2: SQVTM, ANQGSEA. The CDR3 totals 14 residues. CDR3 protein: CSVDPGQGGETQYF. Here the CDR3 DNA reads TGCAGCGTAGACCCGGGACAGGGAGGAGAGACCCAGTACTTC. Full variable domain (remainder filled in from reference TRBV29-1 and TRBJ2-5): SAVISQKPSRDICQRGTSLTIQCQVDSQVTMMFWYRQQPGQSLTLIATANQGSEATYESGFVIDKFPISRPNLTFSTLTVSNMSPEDSSIYLCSVDPGQGGETQYFGPGTRLLVL.

This sequence joins TRBV6-5 and TRBJ1-5; D is unclear. This CDR3 has 13 residues. The V and J ends lost 4 bases and 5 bases respectively, with 9 bases between them. Looked up from germline, CDR1 is MNHEY and CDR2 is SVGAGI. The CDR3: CASSSYKDQPQHF. CDR3 DNA sequence: TGTGCCAGCAGTTCTTACAAGGATCAGCCCCAGCATTTT.

This clonotype has ten or more counts. The chain uses TRBV28 and TRBJ2-7; TRBD1 agrees at 10 bases. The CDR3 loop spans 12 amino acids. Looked up from germline, CDR1 is MDHEN and CDR2 is SYDVKM. V shed 8 bases and J 3 bases; nucleotides not matched to a gene: 1. The CDR3, as DNA: TGTGCCAGCGGGACAGGGGACTACGAGCAGTACTTC. It specifies CASGTGDYEQYF.

Only a few counts were recorded for this clonotype. The V call is TRBV2, the J call TRBJ2-5; 10 bases match TRBD2. CDR1 and CDR2 from the germline V gene are SNHLY and FYNNEI. The CDR3 loop spans 15 amino acids. V dropped 4 bases and J dropped 8; count of bases not matched to a gene: 10. The CDR3 here is CASSVSPSGSGTQYF. Written as DNA, the CDR3 is TGTGCCAGCAGTGTCTCCCCTAGCGGGAGTGGAACCCAGTACTTC.

The chain uses TRBV6-1 and TRBJ2-5; no clear D. The length of the CDR3 is 16 residues. Germline values: CDR1 MNHNS, CDR2 SASEGT. The V end was cut by 0 bases, the J end by 0 bases, with 11 bases between. The CDR3 DNA reads TGTGCCAGCAGTGAAGCGCTGGAAACAAACCAAGAGACCCAGTACTTC. Translation: CASSEALETNQETQYF.

This clonotype has a count of ten or more. The chain couples TRBV7-3 to TRBJ2-1, with D perhaps TRBD1 (6 bases). There are 14 residues in the CDR3. Trimming shortened V by 2 bases and J by 9 bases, and 14 bases separated the two germline ends. CDR1 and CDR2 (germline): SGHTA, FQGTGA. CDR3 coding DNA: TGTGCCAGCAGCTTAGGACGACAGGCCAGTGAGCAGTTCTTC. It is translated as CASSLGRQASEQFF.

As for this clonotype: The junction differs from germline at one of its ends, possibly a read error. The rearrangement links TRBV6-6 to TRBJ2-1; D gene unclear. Germline values: CDR1 MNHNY, CDR2 SVGAGI (reference sequence). CDR3 length equals 12 residues. The CDR3 region is CASSYSSNERFF. The CDR3 region has the DNA TGTGCCAGCAGTTACTCCTCCAATGAGCGGTTCTTC.